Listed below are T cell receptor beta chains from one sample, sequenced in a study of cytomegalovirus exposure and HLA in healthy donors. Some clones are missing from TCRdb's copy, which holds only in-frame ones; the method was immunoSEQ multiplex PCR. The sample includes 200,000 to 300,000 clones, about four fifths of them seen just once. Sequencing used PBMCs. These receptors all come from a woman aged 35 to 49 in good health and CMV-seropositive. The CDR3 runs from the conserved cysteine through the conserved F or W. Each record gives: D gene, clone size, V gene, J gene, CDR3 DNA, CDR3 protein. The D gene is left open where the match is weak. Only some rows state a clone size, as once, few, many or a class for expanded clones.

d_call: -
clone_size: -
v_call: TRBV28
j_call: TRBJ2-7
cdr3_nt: TGTGCCAGCGAACATGGACAGCGCTTCTCCGTAAATCCCTCCTACGAGCAGTACTTC
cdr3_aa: CASEHGQRFSVNPSYEQYF

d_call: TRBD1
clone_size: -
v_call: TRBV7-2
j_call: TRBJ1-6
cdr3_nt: TGTGCCAGCAGCCTAGGGGGGACAGGGGTTGGTTCACCCCTCCACTTT
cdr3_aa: CASSLGGTGVGSPLHF

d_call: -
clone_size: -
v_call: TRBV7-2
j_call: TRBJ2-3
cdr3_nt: TGTGCCAGCAGCTTAGCGTCGGGTAGCACAGATACGCAGTATTTT
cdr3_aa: CASSLASGSTDTQYF

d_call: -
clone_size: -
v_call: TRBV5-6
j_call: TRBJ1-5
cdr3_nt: TGTGCCAGCAGCTTTGGAGGAACTAGCAATCAGCCCCAGCATTTT
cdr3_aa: CASSFGGTSNQPQHF

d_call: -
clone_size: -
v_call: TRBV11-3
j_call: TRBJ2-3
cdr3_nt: TGTGCCAGCAGCTTAGATCGGCCCCCGGACCCTATAGGGGCAGATACGCAGTATTTT
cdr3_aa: CASSLDRPPDPIGADTQYF

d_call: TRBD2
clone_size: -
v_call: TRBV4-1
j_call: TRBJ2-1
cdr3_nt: TGCGCCAGCAGCCAAGCGGGTCCCGGGACTAGCGGGAGAAGAGAGCAGTTCTTC
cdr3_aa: CASSQAGPGTSGRREQFF

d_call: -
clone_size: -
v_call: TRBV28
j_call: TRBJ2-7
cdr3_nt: TGTGCCAGCAGTTTCGGGACAAAGTACTACGAGCAGTACTTC
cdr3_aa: CASSFGTKYYEQYF

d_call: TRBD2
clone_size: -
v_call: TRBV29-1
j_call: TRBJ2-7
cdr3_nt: TGCAGCGTTGAAGACCGGGGGGACGAGCAGTACTTC
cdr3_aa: CSVEDRGDEQYF

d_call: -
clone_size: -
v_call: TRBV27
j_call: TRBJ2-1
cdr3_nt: TGTGCCAGCAGTCTTTCGGGAGAATCCTACAATGAGCAGTTCTTC
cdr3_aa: CASSLSGESYNEQFF

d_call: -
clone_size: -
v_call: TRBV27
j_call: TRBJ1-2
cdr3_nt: TGTGCCAGCAGTTTGACAGCTCATAACTATGGCTACACCTTC
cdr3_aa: CASSLTAHNYGYTF

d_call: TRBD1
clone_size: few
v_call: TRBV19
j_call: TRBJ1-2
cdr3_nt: TGTGCCAGTAGTATAGATCTGGGGACAGGAGCGGGTAGTGGCTACACCTTC
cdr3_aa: CASSIDLGTGAGSGYTF

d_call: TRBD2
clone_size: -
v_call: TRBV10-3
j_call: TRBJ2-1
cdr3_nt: TGTGCCATCAGTGGGTTAGCGGGAGGACTGAGGAATGAGCAGTTCTTC
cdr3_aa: CAISGLAGGLRNEQFF

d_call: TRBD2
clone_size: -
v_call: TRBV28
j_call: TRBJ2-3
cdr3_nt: TGTGCCAGCAGTTCCAACTACGCGGGAGCAACAGATACGCAGTATTTT
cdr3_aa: CASSSNYAGATDTQYF

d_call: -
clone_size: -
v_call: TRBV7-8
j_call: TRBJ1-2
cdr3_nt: TGTGCCAGCAGCCGGGACAACGACTATGGCTACACCTTC
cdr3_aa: CASSRDNDYGYTF

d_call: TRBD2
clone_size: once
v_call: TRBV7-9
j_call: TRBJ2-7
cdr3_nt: TGTGCCAGCAGCTACGGACTAGCGGGAACGGGCGAGCAGTACTTC
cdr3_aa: CASSYGLAGTGEQYF